This T cell receptor beta chain was recorded in a study of metastatic and nonmetastatic thyroid tumors. With MiXCR, TCRdb called clones anew from the PCR reads. Altogether about 40,000 clones are present, 9.5% to 12% being singletons, with the ten largest covering approximately 22%. To note about this clone: Its matching antigen is unknown.

Overall study findings and caveats: Malignant tumors reportedly showed significantly higher TCR beta diversity than benign nodules in both blood and tumor.

This CDR3 spans 18 amino acids. Germline CDR1 is SGHAT and CDR2 is FQNNGV. V shed 2 bases and J 2 bases; nucleotides not matched to a gene: 8. Until they underwent thyroid surgery, no patient had received any treatment. Sequenced input: blood. J is TRBJ2-3 and V is TRBV11-2, with TRBD2 identical over 12 bases. The sequence came from a female donor with papillary thyroid cancer or a benign thyroid nodule (not recorded which). Some clones in this sample may be carry-over from other donors' samples. The CDR3 DNA reads as TGTGCCAGCAGCTTATCTATGGGACTAGCGGGTTCCACAGATACGCAGTATTTT. Its protein is CASSLSMGLAGSTDTQYF.